The 30 T cell receptor beta chains presented below share a single source sample, sequenced in a study of CD8+ T cells in alopecia areata. After isolation, RNA underwent reverse transcription to generate cDNA as the sequencing template. Produced via immunoSEQ multiplex PCR; TCRdb's table is partial and in-frame only. This table has about 180,000 clones, 50% to 65% appearing once. Noted treatment: oral pan-JAK inhibitor, 5-10 mg twice daily. The source material was CD8+ T cells sorted from blood, sampled at week 24, from a patient treated with tofacitinib. The origin of the receptors is a human donor with alopecia areata.

The chain links TRBV27 to TRBJ2-7, with TRBD1 identical over 7 bases. This CDR3 spans 15 amino acids. The trim removed 0 bases at V and 3 bases at J, leaving 5 bases unmatched. Germline V gene data show CDR1 as MNHEY and CDR2 as SMNVEV (reference sequence). CDR3 sequence: CASSLSPGQYYEQYF. The CDR3 coding sequence is TGTGCCAGCAGTTTATCCCCGGGACAGTACTACGAGCAGTACTTC.

The CDR3 loop is CASSSDRGRGNTEAFF. DNA for the CDR3: TGTGCCAGCAGCTCTGACAGGGGGCGCGGCAACACTGAAGCTTTCTTT. The rearrangement links TRBV9 to TRBJ1-1, with 10 bases fitting TRBD1. Per the germline V gene, CDR1 is SGDLS and CDR2 is YYNGEE. Germline trimming cut 4 bases from V and 2 bases from J; bases unmatched to any gene: 8. CDR3 length equals 16 residues.

The gene calls are TRBV13 and TRBJ2-7; perhaps TRBD1 as D (5 bases). Germline lookup yields CDR1 PRHDT and CDR2 FYEKMQ (reference sequence). There are 15 residues in the CDR3. The V gene lost 2 bases and the J gene lost 3 bases, with 14 bases spanning the gap. CDR3 nucleotides: TGTGCCAGCAGCTTAAGCAGGGAAAAGGTCTACGAGCAGTACTTC. Translating gives CASSLSREKVYEQYF.

This chain links TRBV29-1 with TRBJ1-4, with D possibly matching TRBD1 (5 bases). Looked up from germline, CDR1 is SQVTM and CDR2 is ANQGSEA. V gave up 4 bases and J gave up 8 bases, with 20 bases separating them. The length of the CDR3 is 15 residues. The CDR3, as DNA: TGCAGCGTTGCGAGAGCAGGGATAATGGAGGAAAAACTGTTTTTT. This codes for CSVARAGIMEEKLFF.

The rearrangement links TRBV5-1 to TRBJ2-7; D gene unclear. Trimming removed 3 bases at V and 2 bases at J, with 15 bases between. The CDR3 has 15 amino acids. Germline CDR1 reads SGHRS; CDR2 reads YFSETQ. For the CDR3, the DNA is TGCGCCAGCAGCTCCGCGGACCTGATAACCTACGAGCAGTACTTC. Its translation: CASSSADLITYEQYF.

The chain links TRBV19 to TRBJ2-3; tentatively, D is TRBD1 (6 bases). CDR1 LNHDA and CDR2 SQIVND come from the germline V gene (reference sequence). The CDR3 totals 13 residues. With 7 bases removed from V and 4 bases from J, the gap between germline ends came to 12 bases. This chain's CDR3 is CASTTGISDTQYF. The CDR3 region has the DNA TGTGCCAGTACAACAGGGATTTCAGATACGCAGTATTTT.

The table lists this clone with a few counts. The genes are TRBV7-9 and TRBJ2-7, with D possibly TRBD2 on 6 matching bases. Germline lookup yields CDR1 SEHNR and CDR2 FQNEAQ (reference sequence). The V end lost 7 bases, the J end lost 2 bases, and 18 bases lay between the germline ends. The CDR3 is 15 residues long. The CDR3 loop reads CASIDDRRGPYEQYF. DNA for the CDR3: TGTGCCAGCATAGATGATCGGCGGGGTCCCTACGAGCAGTACTTC.

The chain has TRBV10-2 and TRBJ2-1; TRBD1 might be the D (6 bases). V lost 3 bases and J 7 bases, leaving 10 bases between the germline ends. There are 13 residues in the CDR3. Germline loops: CDR1 WSHSY, CDR2 SAAADI. The CDR3 reads CASSEIGGNEQFF. CDR3 sequence (DNA): TGCGCCAGCAGTGAAATAGGGGGAAATGAGCAGTTCTTC.

The chain links TRBV30 to TRBJ2-1; possibly TRBD2 for D (5 bases). The CDR3 runs 16 residues. Trimming removed 7 bases at V and 1 base at J, with 20 bases between. In germline, CDR1 is GTSNPN, CDR2 SVGIG (reference sequence). The CDR3 bases are TGTGCCTCCGGAGGTCGGGTCGGTGGATCCTACAATGAGCAGTTCTTC. Residues: CASGGRVGGSYNEQFF.

This rearrangement joins TRBV27 to TRBJ2-1; D not resolved. Germline-derived CDR1 and CDR2 are MNHEY and SMNVEV (reference sequence). CDR3 length: 12 amino acids. The V end was cut by 4 bases, the J end by 9 bases, with 10 bases between. This CDR3 is CASSSFGREQFF. In DNA, the CDR3 is TGTGCCAGCAGTTCGTTCGGGCGTGAGCAGTTCTTC.

The rearrangement joins TRBV7-9 to TRBJ2-1; possibly TRBD1 for D (6 bases). Trimming took off 1 base at V and 0 bases at J, with 13 bases between the two ends. CDR1 and CDR2 from the germline V gene are SEHNR and FQNEAQ (reference sequence). This CDR3 has 17 residues. The CDR3 sequence: CASSLEQGLLSYNEQFF. In DNA form, the CDR3 reads TGTGCCAGCAGCTTAGAACAGGGTCTCCTCTCCTACAATGAGCAGTTCTTC.

Note on this clone: This CDR3 is also generated by other DNA sequences in the sample. The V and J genes are TRBV30 and TRBJ2-7; D unclear. Germline lookup yields CDR1 GTSNPN and CDR2 SVGIG (reference sequence). The V end was cut by 0 bases, the J end by 1 base, with 7 bases between. The CDR3 length is 13 residues. The CDR3 sequence: CAWSVDGSYEQYF. The CDR3 DNA is TGTGCCTGGAGTGTAGACGGGTCCTACGAGCAGTACTTC. Looking up the rest from reference TRBV30 and TRBJ2-7 gives the full variable domain: SQTIHQWPATLVQPVGSPLSLECTVEGTSNPNLYWYRQAAGRGLQLLFYSVGIGQISSEVPQNLSASRPQDRQFILSSKKLLLSDSGFYLCAWSVDGSYEQYFGPGTRLTVT.

The chain is built from TRBV19 and TRBJ2-2, with unresolved D. Germline loops: CDR1 LNHDA, CDR2 SQIVND (reference sequence). The CDR3 runs to 15 residues. V was pared by 0 bases and J by 4 bases, with 9 bases between. CDR3 sequence: CASSIEGPVTGELFF. As DNA, the CDR3 is TGTGCCAGTAGTATAGAGGGCCCAGTCACCGGGGAGCTGTTTTTT.

In its sample, this clone was seen a few times. The CDR3 DNA follows: TGTGCCAGTATTCGGGGGATCGACAATGAGCAGTTCTTC. It translates to CASIRGIDNEQFF. The rearrangement uses TRBV19 and TRBJ2-1, with D maybe TRBD2 (6 bases). The germline gives CDR1 LNHDA, CDR2 SQIVND (reference sequence). There are 13 residues in the CDR3. V dropped 7 bases and J dropped 5 bases, with 12 bases sitting between them.

This clone was counted between two and nine times. Compared with germline, one end of the junction differs, possibly owing to a read error. This chain connects TRBV29-1 to TRBJ2-6; D is perhaps TRBD1 (5 bases). Germline V gene sequence: CDR1 SQVTM, CDR2 ANQGSEA. CDR3 length: 17 amino acids. The CDR3 nucleotides are TGCAGCGTTGAAGATACATCGTATAGCTCTGGGGCCGACGTCCTGACTTTC. Protein: CSVEDTSYSSGADVLTF.

The chain uses TRBV5-6 and TRBJ1-1; D is perhaps TRBD1 (6 bases). The length of the CDR3 is 14 residues. Per the germline V gene, CDR1 is SGHDT and CDR2 is YYEEEE. Between the trimmed V and J ends, which lost 0 bases and 1 base, there was a span of 7 bases. The CDR3 protein is CASSLGQENTEAFF. The CDR3 DNA sequence: TGTGCCAGCAGCTTGGGACAGGAGAACACTGAAGCTTTCTTT.

This sequence joins TRBV30 and TRBJ2-7; D gene ambiguous. The germline V and J ends were trimmed by 4 bases and 2 bases, with 12 bases remaining between them. The germline CDR1 and CDR2 sequences are GTSNPN and SVGIG (reference sequence). The length of the CDR3 is 13 residues. CDR3 nucleotides: TGTGCCTGGACCCCCTTCGTGACCTACGAGCAGTACTTC. This codes for CAWTPFVTYEQYF. Combining the CDR3 with reference TRBV30 and TRBJ2-7 gives the whole variable domain SQTIHQWPATLVQPVGSPLSLECTVEGTSNPNLYWYRQAAGRGLQLLFYSVGIGQISSEVPQNLSASRPQDRQFILSSKKLLLSDSGFYLCAWTPFVTYEQYFGPGTRLTVT.

The rearrangement uses TRBV6-6 and TRBJ1-1; 7 bases fit TRBD1. CDR1 and CDR2 (germline): MNHNY, SVGAGI (reference sequence). V dropped 6 bases and J dropped 1; count of bases not matched to a gene: 5. This CDR3 contains 14 residues. The CDR3 reads CASSRQGSNTEAFF. CDR3 nucleotide sequence: TGTGCCAGCAGCCGACAGGGTTCGAACACTGAAGCTTTCTTT.

The chain uses TRBV9 and TRBJ2-1; D unclear. Deletions cut 3 bases from V and 7 bases from J, with 8 bases between. Germline CDR1 is SGDLS and CDR2 is YYNGEE. The CDR3 loop spans 12 amino acids. CDR3 protein: CASSGPLNEQFF. The CDR3 DNA sequence: TGTGCCAGCAGCGGGCCCTTAAATGAGCAGTTCTTC.

The CDR3 here is CASSQDVGGAYGYTF. For the CDR3, the DNA is TGCGCCAGCAGCCAAGATGTTGGGGGGGCCTATGGCTACACCTTC. The chain links TRBV4-3 to TRBJ1-2; maybe TRBD1 (6 bases). This CDR3 comprises 15 residues. With 0 bases removed from V and 4 bases from J, the gap between germline ends came to 12 bases. CDR1 is LGHNA, CDR2 YSLEER, per germline.

The chain couples TRBV27 to TRBJ2-1; D gene uncertain. CDR3 size: 15 residues. V gave up 5 bases and J gave up 8 bases, with 19 bases separating them. The germline V gene has CDR1 MNHEY and CDR2 SMNVEV (reference sequence). The CDR3 sequence is CASSILGAVVDEQFF. The DNA of the CDR3 is TGTGCCAGCAGTATCCTGGGTGCCGTGGTGGATGAGCAGTTCTTC.

This clone was observed once. The gene calls are TRBV25-1 and TRBJ1-4, with a weak D call TRBD1 (6 bases). CDR1 MGHDK and CDR2 SYGVNS come from the germline V gene. Trimming removed 1 base at V and 8 bases at J, with 14 bases between. This CDR3 contains 15 residues. As DNA, the CDR3 is TGTGCCAGCAGTGAATCTGGGGGGCCGCGAGAAAAACTGTTTTTT. It is translated as CASSESGGPREKLFF.

This clone was found a few times. The chain uses TRBV27 and TRBJ1-1; 7 bases are shared with TRBD1. V dropped 6 bases and J dropped 6; count of bases not matched to a gene: 7. CDR3 length: 13 amino acids. Germline lookup yields CDR1 MNHEY and CDR2 SMNVEV (reference sequence). CDR3 sequence reads: CASSPGGIAEAFF. The CDR3 DNA is TGTGCCAGCAGCCCAGGGGGGATCGCTGAAGCTTTCTTT.

V is TRBV5-6 and J is TRBJ1-5; D is undetermined. Trimming removed 4 bases at V and 4 bases at J, with 9 bases between. The germline V gene encodes CDR1 SGHDT and CDR2 YYEEEE. The CDR3 runs 13 residues. The CDR3 region has the DNA TGTGCCAGCAGCCTCCAGATGAATCAGCCCCAGCATTTT. As protein: CASSLQMNQPQHF.

In this sample, this clone turned up a few times. The chain links TRBV30 to TRBJ1-5, with 9 bases identical to TRBD1. The length of the CDR3 is 17 residues. With V trimmed by 3 bases and J by 0 bases, 9 bases remained unmatched. Germline CDR1 GTSNPN, CDR2 SVGIG (reference sequence). CDR3: CAWSTGQGFYSNQPQHF. In nucleotides, the CDR3 is TGTGCCTGGAGCACGGGACAGGGCTTCTATAGCAATCAGCCCCAGCATTTT.

The genes are TRBV6-6 and TRBJ2-7; D may be TRBD1 (6 bases). Germline CDR1 reads MNHNY; CDR2 reads SVGAGI (reference sequence). Trimming cost V 10 bases and J 4 bases, with 17 bases left between them. This CDR3 has 13 amino acids. CDR3 protein: CATALGQRYEQYF. The CDR3, as DNA: TGTGCCACCGCCCTAGGACAGAGGTACGAGCAGTACTTC.

This clone turned up a few times. The chain carries TRBV7-6 and TRBJ1-1; D ambiguous. The CDR3 length is 11 residues. Germline lookup yields CDR1 SGHVS and CDR2 FNYEAQ. The V end was cut by 2 bases, the J end by 6 bases, with 4 bases between. The CDR3 bases are TGTGCCAGCAGCTTATACCCTGAAGCTTTCTTT. Amino acids: CASSLYPEAFF.

The chain links TRBV25-1 to TRBJ2-5; D possibly uses TRBD1 or TRBD2 (5 bases each). Germline V gene data show CDR1 as MGHDK and CDR2 as SYGVNS. The CDR3 runs 14 residues. Deletions cut 2 bases from V and 5 bases from J, with 12 bases between. This CDR3 reads CASSEQGSGETQYF. DNA of the CDR3: TGTGCCAGCAGTGAACAGGGCTCGGGGGAGACCCAGTACTTC.

This clone was found a few times. The sample carries other DNA sequences with the same CDR3. The V and J genes are TRBV5-6 and TRBJ2-7; 11 positions match TRBD1. Trimming took 3 bases from V and 2 from J; bases not matched to a gene: 1. CDR1 is SGHDT, CDR2 YYEEEE, per germline. CDR3 length: 14 amino acids. Here the CDR3 reads CASSSGQGAYEQYF. For the CDR3, the DNA is TGTGCCAGCAGCTCGGGACAGGGGGCCTACGAGCAGTACTTC.

This clone was counted a few times. The chain employs TRBV11-2 and TRBJ2-1; TRBD1 or TRBD2 may be the D gene (6 bases each). The CDR3 length is 14 residues. Germline V lookup: CDR1 SGHAT, CDR2 FQNNGV. Trimming pared 0 bases from V and 10 bases from J, leaving 13 bases between. The CDR3: CASSLDFGGREQFF. As DNA, the CDR3 is TGTGCCAGCAGCTTAGATTTCGGGGGCCGGGAGCAGTTCTTC.